The sequence of this T cell receptor beta chain was determined in a study of vaccination and CD4 T cells after COVID-19. Study findings and constraints: The authors identified 304 of 307 vaccine-specific clones in convalescent patients as spike mono-reactive.

Scientists ran DNA taken from cultured CD4+ T cells through the Oncomine TCR Beta short-read assay for sequencing. Researchers extracted genomic DNA from CD4+ T cells that had been cultured. TCRdb used MiXCR to reprocess the PCR reads, holding one entry per CDR3 protein. The sample shows approximately 14,000 distinct CDR3 sequences, 30% of them seen only once. In this sample, this clonotype turned up a few times. The antigen remains unidentified. Treatment described: roughly ten-day PBMC culture with coronavirus spike peptide pools or control peptides (ViraFEST assay). Positive PCR dates covered March to December 2020, before US Alpha, Beta and Delta variants. Researchers reported culturing approximately 2 million PBMCs per well with around 10 IU/ml IL-2 and about 9.3 ug/ml peptide pools. The receptor's source is a human donor with COVID-19. Specimen: cultured CD4+ T cells from blood.

The CDR3 sequence: CSVGQGDPTDTQYF. The CDR3 DNA reads as TGCAGCGTTGGGCAGGGTGACCCCACAGATACGCAGTATTTT. V gene TRBV29-1 combines with J gene TRBJ2-3; maybe TRBD1 (5 bases). V was clipped by 4 bases and J by 2 bases, with 13 bases between them. The CDR3 spans 14 residues. Germline-derived CDR1 and CDR2 are SQVTM and ANQGSEA.